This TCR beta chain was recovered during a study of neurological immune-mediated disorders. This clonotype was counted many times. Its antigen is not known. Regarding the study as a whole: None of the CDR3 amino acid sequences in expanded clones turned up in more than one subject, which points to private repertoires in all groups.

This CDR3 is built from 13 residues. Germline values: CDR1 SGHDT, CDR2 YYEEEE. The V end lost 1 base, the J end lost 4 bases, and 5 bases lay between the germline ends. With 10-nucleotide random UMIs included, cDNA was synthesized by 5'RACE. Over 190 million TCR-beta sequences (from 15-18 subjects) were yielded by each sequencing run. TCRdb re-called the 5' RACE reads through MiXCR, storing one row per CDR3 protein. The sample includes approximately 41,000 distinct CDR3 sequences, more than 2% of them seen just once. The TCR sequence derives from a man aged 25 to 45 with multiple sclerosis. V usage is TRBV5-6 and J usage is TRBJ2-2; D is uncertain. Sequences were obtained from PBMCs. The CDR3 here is CASSLPTTGELFF. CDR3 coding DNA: TGTGCCAGCAGCTTGCCGACCACCGGGGAGCTGTTTTTT. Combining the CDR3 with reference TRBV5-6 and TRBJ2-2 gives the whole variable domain DAGVTQSPTHLIKTRGQQVTLRCSPKSGHDTVSWYQQALGQGPQFIFQYYEEEERQRGNFPDRFSGHQFPNYSSELNVNALLLGDSALYLCASSLPTTGELFFGEGSRLTVL.